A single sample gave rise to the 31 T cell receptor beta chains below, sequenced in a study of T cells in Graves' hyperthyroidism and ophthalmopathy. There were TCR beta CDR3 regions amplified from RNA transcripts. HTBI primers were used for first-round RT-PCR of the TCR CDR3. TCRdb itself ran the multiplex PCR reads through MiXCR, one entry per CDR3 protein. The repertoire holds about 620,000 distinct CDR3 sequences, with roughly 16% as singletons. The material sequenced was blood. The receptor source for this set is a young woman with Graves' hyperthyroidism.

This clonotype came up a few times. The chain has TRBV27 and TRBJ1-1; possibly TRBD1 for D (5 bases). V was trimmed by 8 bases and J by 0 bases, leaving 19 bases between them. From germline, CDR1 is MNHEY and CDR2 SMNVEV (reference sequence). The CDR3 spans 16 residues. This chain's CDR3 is CASRYTTDVMNTEAFF. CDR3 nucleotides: TGTGCCAGCCGATATACGACAGACGTTATGAACACTGAAGCTTTCTTT.

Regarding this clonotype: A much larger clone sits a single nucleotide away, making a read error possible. The chain's CDR3 is CASSSGRRSYEQYF. The CDR3 DNA sequence: TGTGCCAGCAGTTCCGGGAGGAGGTCCTACGAGCAGTACTTC. V is TRBV6-5 and J is TRBJ2-7; 7 bases are a match to TRBD2. Germline V gives CDR1 MNHEY, CDR2 SVGAGI. The CDR3 consists of 14 residues. V lost 4 bases and J lost 1; bases outside the gene matches: 4.

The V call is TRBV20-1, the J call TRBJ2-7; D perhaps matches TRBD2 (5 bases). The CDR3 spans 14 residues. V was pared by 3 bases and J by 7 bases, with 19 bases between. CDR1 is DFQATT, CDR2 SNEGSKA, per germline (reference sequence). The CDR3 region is CSASMGARLKEQYF. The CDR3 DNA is TGCAGTGCTAGTATGGGAGCTCGGCTGAAGGAGCAGTACTTC.

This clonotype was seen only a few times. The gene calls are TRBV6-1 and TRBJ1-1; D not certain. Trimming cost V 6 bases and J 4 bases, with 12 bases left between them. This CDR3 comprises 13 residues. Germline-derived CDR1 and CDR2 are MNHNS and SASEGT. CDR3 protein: CASREGLVTEAFF. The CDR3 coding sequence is TGTGCCAGCAGGGAGGGATTGGTCACTGAAGCTTTCTTT.

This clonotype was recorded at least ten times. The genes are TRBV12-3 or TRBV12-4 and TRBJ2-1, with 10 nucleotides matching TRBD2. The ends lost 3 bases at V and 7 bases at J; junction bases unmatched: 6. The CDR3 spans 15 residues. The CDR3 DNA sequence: TGTGCCAGCAGTTTGCCTAGCGGGAGTATAAATGAGCAGTTCTTC. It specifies CASSLPSGSINEQFF.

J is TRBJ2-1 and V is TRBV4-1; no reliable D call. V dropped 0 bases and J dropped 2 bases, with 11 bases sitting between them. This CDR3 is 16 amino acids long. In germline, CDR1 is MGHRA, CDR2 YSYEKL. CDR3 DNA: TGCGCCAGCAGCCAAGATCCACAGTGGACCTACAATGAGCAGTTCTTC. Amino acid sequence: CASSQDPQWTYNEQFF.

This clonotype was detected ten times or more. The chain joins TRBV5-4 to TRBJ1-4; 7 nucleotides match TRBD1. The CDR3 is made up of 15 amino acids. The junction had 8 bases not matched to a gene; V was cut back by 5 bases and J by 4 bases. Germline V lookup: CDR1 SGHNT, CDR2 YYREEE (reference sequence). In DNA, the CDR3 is TGTGCCAGCAGGGACGGGACAGAGATTAATGAAAAACTGTTTTTT. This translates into CASRDGTEINEKLFF.

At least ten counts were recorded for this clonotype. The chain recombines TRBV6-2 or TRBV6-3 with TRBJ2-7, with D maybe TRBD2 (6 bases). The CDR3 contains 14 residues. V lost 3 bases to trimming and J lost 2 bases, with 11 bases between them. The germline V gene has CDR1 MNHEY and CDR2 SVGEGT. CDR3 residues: CASSYLAETYEQYF. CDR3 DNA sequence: TGTGCCAGCAGTTATTTAGCGGAGACCTACGAGCAGTACTTC.

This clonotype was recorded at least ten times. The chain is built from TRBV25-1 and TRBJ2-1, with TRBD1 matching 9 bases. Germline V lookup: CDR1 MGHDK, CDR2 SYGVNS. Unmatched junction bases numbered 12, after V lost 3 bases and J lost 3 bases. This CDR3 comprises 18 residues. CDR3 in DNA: TGTGCCAGCAGTGATCCCTCCGGGACAGGGTTCTTCTACAATGAGCAGTTCTTC. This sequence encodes CASSDPSGTGFFYNEQFF.

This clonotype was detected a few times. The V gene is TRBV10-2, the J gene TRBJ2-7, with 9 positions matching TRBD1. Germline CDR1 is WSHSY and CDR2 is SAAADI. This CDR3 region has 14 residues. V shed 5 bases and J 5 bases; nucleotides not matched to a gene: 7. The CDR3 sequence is CASSRNRGRNEQYF. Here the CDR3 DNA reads TGCGCCAGCAGTCGAAACAGGGGGCGGAACGAGCAGTACTTC.

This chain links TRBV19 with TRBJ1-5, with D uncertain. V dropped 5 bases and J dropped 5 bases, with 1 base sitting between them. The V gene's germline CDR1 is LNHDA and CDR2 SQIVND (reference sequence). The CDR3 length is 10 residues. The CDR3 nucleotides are TGTGCCAGTAGTGATCAGCCCCAGCATTTT. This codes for CASSDQPQHF.

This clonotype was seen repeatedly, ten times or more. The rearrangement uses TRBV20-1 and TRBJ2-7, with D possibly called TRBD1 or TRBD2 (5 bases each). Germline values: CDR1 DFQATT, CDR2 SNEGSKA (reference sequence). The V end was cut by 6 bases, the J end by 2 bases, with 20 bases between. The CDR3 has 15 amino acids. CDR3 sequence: CSAPNPGRYPYEQYF. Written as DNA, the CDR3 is TGCAGTGCGCCTAACCCGGGACGTTACCCCTACGAGCAGTACTTC.

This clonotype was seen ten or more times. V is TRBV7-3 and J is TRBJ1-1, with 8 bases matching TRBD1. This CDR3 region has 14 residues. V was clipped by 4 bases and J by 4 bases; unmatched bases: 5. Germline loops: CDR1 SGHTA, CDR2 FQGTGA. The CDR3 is CASSSSGGITEAFF. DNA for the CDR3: TGTGCCAGCAGCTCCTCAGGGGGCATCACTGAAGCTTTCTTT.

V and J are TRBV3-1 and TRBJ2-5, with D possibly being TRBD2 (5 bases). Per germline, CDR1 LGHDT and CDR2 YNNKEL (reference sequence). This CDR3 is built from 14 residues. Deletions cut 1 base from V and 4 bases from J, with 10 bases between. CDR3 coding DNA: TGTGCCAGCAGCCAAGGCACTAGTAGAGAGACCCAGTACTTC. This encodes CASSQGTSRETQYF.

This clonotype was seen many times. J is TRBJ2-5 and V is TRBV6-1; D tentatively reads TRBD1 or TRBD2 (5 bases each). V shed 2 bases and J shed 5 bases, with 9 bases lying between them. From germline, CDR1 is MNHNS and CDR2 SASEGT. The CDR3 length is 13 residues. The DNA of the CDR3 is TGTGCCAGCAGTGAATACTGGGGGGAGACCCAGTACTTC. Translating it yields CASSEYWGETQYF.

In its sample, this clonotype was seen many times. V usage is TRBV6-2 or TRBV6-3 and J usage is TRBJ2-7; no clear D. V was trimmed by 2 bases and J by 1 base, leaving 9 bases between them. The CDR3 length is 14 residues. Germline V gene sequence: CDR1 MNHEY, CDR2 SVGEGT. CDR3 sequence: CASSYVDRSYEQYF. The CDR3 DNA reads TGTGCCAGCAGTTACGTCGACCGGTCCTACGAGCAGTACTTC.

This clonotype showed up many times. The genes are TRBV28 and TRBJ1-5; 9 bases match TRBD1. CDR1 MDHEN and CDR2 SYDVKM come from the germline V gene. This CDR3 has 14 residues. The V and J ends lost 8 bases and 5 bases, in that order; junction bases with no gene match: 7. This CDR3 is CASLSTGGDQPQHF. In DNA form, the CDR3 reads TGTGCCAGCTTATCTACAGGGGGCGATCAGCCCCAGCATTTT.

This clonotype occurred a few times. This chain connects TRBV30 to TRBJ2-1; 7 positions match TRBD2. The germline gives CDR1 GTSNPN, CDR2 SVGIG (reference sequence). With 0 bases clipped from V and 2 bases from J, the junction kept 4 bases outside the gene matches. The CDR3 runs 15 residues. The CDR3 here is CAWSVGGSAYNEQFF. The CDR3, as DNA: TGTGCCTGGAGTGTAGGCGGGAGCGCCTACAATGAGCAGTTCTTC.

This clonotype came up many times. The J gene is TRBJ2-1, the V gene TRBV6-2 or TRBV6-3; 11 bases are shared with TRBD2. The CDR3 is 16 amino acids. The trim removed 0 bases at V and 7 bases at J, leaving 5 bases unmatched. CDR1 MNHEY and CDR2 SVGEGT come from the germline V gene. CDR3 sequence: CASSYSVLAGGNEQFF. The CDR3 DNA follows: TGTGCCAGCAGTTACTCTGTTTTAGCGGGAGGGAATGAGCAGTTCTTC.

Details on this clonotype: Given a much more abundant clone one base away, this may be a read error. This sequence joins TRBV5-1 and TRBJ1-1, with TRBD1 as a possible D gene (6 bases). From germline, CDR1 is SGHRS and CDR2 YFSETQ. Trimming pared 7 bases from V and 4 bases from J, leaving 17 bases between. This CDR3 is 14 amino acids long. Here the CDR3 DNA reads TGCGCCAGCGGCTCAGGACAGATGGGCACTGAAGCTTTCTTT. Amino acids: CASGSGQMGTEAFF.

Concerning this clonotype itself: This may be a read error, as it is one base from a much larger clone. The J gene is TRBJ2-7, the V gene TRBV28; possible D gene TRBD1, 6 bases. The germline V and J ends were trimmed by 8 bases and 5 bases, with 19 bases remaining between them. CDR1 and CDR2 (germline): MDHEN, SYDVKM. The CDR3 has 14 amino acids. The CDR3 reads CASVLGRGMDEQYF. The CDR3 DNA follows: TGTGCCAGCGTCCTGGGCAGGGGAATGGACGAGCAGTACTTC.

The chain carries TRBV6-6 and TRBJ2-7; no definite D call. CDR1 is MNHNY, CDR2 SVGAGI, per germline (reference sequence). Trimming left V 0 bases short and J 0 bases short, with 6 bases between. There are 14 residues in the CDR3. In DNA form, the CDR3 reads TGTGCCAGCAGTTACTCGGCAGACTCCTACGAGCAGTACTTC. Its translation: CASSYSADSYEQYF.

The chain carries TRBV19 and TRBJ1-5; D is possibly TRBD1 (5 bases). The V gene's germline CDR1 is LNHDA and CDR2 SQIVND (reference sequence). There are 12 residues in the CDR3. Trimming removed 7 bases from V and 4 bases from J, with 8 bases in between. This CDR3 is CASIDSNQPQHF. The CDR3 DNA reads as TGTGCCAGTATAGACAGTAATCAGCCCCAGCATTTT.

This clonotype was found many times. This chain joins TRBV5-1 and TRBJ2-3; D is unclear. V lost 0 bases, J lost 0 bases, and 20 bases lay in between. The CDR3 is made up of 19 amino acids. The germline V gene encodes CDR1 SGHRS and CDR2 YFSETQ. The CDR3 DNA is TGCGCCAGCAGCTTGGGAACGGCGCCGGCGTTCCCTAGCACAGATACGCAGTATTTT. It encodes CASSLGTAPAFPSTDTQYF. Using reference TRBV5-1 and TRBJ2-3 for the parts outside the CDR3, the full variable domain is KAGVTQTPRYLIKTRGQQVTLSCSPISGHRSVSWYQQTPGQGLQFLFEYFSETQRNKGNFPGRFSGRQFSNSRSEMNVSTLELGDSALYLCASSLGTAPAFPSTDTQYFGPGTRLTVL.

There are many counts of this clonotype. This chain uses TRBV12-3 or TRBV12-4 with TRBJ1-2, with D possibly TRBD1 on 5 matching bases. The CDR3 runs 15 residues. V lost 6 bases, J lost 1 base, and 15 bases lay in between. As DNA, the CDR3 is TGTGCCAGCAGACTACCGGGACTTTTTAACTATGGCTACACCTTC. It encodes CASRLPGLFNYGYTF.

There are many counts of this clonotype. CDR3 in DNA: TGCGCCAGCAGCTTTTATACAGGGACCTACGAGCAGTACTTC. This sequence encodes CASSFYTGTYEQYF. This chain joins TRBV5-1 and TRBJ2-7; D is possibly TRBD1 (6 bases). The CDR3 has 14 amino acids. V lost 2 bases, J lost 2 bases, and 11 bases lay in between. In germline, CDR1 is SGHRS, CDR2 YFSETQ.

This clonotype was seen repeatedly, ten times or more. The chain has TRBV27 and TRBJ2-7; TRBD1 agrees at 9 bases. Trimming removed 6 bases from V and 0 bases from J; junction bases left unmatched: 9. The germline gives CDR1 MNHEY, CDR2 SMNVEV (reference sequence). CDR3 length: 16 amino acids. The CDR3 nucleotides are TGTGCCAGCAGCCCCGAGGGACAGGGTCTCTCCTACGAGCAGTACTTC. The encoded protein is CASSPEGQGLSYEQYF.

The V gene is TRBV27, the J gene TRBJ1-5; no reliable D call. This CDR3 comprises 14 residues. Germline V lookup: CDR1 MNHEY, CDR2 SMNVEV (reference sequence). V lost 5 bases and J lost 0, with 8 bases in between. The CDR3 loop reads CASSATNSNQPQHF. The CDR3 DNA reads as TGTGCCAGCAGTGCTACGAATAGCAATCAGCCCCAGCATTTT.

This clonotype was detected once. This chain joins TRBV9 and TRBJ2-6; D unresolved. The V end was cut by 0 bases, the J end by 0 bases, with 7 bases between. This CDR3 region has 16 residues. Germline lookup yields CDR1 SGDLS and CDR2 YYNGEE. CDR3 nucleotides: TGTGCCAGCAGCGTAGGGTGGTCCTCTGGGGCCAACGTCCTGACTTTC. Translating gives CASSVGWSSGANVLTF.

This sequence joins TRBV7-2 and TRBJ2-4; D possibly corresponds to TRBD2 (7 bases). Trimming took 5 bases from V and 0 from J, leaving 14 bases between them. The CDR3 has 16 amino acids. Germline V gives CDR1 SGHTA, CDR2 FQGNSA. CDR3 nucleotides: TGTGCCAGCAGCACCGTCGGGGGGCTAGCCAAAAACATTCAGTACTTC. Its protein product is CASSTVGGLAKNIQYF. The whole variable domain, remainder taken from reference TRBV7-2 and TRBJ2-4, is GAGVSQSPSNKVTEKGKDVELRCDPISGHTALYWYRQSLGQGLEFLIYFQGNSAPDKSGLPSDRFSAERTGGSVSTLTIQRTQQEDSAVYLCASSTVGGLAKNIQYFGAGTRLSVL.

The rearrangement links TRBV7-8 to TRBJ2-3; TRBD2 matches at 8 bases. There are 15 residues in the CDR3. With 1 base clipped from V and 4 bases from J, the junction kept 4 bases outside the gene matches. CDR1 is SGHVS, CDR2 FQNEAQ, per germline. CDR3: CASSLEPGLADTQYF. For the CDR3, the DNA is TGTGCCAGCAGCTTAGAACCGGGACTAGCAGATACGCAGTATTTT.